This TCR beta chain was identified during a study of blood T cells in healthy people across ages. Using a J-beta primer mix together with a sample-barcoded 5' primer, a second PCR was run for roughly 6 to 12 cycles. Using its own MiXCR run on the 5' RACE reads, TCRdb lists one record per CDR3 protein. This sample has 800,000 to 950,000 distinct CDR3 sequences, with around 48% found just once. This receptor was identified in a man aged 30 to 39 in good health. The sequenced sample consisted of blood.

This chain's CDR3 is CASSYSDPGAGEQYF. The CDR3, as DNA: TGTGCCAGCAGTTACTCAGACCCGGGGGCTGGCGAGCAGTACTTC. The rearrangement uses TRBV6-6 and TRBJ2-7; TRBD1 or TRBD2 may be the D gene (6 bases each). The CDR3 contains 15 residues. V was shortened by 0 bases and J by 6 bases, with 15 bases between the two germline ends. Germline CDR1 and CDR2: MNHNY and SVGAGI (reference sequence).